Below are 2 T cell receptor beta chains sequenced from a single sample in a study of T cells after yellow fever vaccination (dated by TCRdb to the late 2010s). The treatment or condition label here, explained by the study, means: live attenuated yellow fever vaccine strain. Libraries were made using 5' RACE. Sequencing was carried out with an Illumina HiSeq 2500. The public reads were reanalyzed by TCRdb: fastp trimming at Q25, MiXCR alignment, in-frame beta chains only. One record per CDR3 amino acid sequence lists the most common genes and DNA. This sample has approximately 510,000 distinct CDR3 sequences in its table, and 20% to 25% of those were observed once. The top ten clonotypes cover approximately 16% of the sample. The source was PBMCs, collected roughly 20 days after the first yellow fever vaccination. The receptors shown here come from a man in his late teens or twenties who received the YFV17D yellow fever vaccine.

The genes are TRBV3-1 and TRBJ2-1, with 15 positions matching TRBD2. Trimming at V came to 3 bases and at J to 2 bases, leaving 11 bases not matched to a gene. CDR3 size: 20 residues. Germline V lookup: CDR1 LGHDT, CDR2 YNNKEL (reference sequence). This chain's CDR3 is CASSQSRTSGGGGTYNEQFF. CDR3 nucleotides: TGTGCCAGCAGCCAGTCGCGGACTAGCGGGGGGGGAGGGACCTACAATGAGCAGTTCTTC.

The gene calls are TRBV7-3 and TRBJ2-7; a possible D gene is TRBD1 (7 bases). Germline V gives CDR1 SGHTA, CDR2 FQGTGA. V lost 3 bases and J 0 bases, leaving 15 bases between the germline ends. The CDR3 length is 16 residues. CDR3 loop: CASSFSRGDSSYEQYF. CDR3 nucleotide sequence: TGTGCCAGCAGCTTCTCCAGGGGGGATAGCTCCTACGAGCAGTACTTC.